The entry below gives a single TCR beta chain sequence along with its context. The antigen this receptor binds is unknown. Base qualities are not provided; no much larger clone lies one nucleotide away. The data belong to a study of blood T cell repertoires in COVID-19 (dated by TCRdb to 2020 to 2021). A note on the overall study: Samples covering the acute and convalescent phases of COVID-19 were provided by collaborators in the United States, Italy and Spain. Samples were obtained from the ongoing ImmuneRACE study (first 160 participants) and from 1,254 subjects provided by 6 global collaborators. The prospective study material was composed of cDNA or gDNA derived from T cells, B-cell-depleted T cells, or PBMCs. The dataset comprised deeply sampled blood TCRbeta repertoires from subjects exposed to, actively infected with, or recovered from COVID-19. Nearly every sample came with metadata listing a de-identified subject ID, COVID-19 status, age in years and sex. The repertoires were made available in a free public database intended to serve as a resource for research on the immune response to SARS-CoV-2. HLA class I and class II types, where available, came from metadata supplied by the sample provider rather than from assay-based typing. Paper-wide results and their limitations: Clinical and demographic metadata were provided uncurated, with the amount varying by source and participant.

TCRbeta CDR3 regions were amplified from genomic DNA using the immunoSEQ Assay, a bias-controlled multiplex PCR. Turning to the authors' computational methods: Within the assay, amplification of reference gene primers was used to estimate how many nucleated cells each sample contained. To quantify the absolute abundance of each unique TCRbeta CDR3 rearrangement, sequence reads were collapsed and filtered. For each sample, productive Simpson clonality was calculated by taking the square root of Simpson's diversity index across productive rearrangements. TCRdb stores this immuneACCESS table with in-frame sequences only. Part of the clones is absent; in the studies checked, under half of the shortfall reflects unresolved V genes, and no reason is known for the rest. V and J calls and clone size come straight from that table; D and trimming were deduced from the DNA. The sample table shows 250,000 to 300,000 clones, and almost 85% are seen once. Roughly 4.6% of the sample comes from the top ten.

At the junction V is shortened by 10 bases and J by 7 bases; bases outside the gene matches: 13. The CDR3 numbers 15 residues from cysteine through phenylalanine. Of the read, only the CDR3 DNA is kept; its 45 bases are in frame from base 1. The CDR1 and CDR2 encoded by the germline V gene (reference sequence) are SEHNR and FQNEAQ. Each collaborating institution followed its own protocols to collect whole blood in K2EDTA tubes. Collaborator samples were shipped for TCRbeta analysis as frozen whole blood, isolated PBMCs, or DNA extracted from either sample type. The sequence is built from TRBV7-9 and TRBJ2-1; 10 of the junction bases match TRBD2. Sequencing was carried out using peripheral blood. The TCR sequence derives from a man between 50 and 59 years old with active or convalescent COVID-19. The nucleotides read TGTGCCATCAACAAGGGGAGCGGGAGGGAAAATGAGCAGTTCTTC. Its protein reads: CAINKGSGRENEQFF.